The present TCR beta chain was sequenced within a study of T-cell memory formation after mild COVID-19. The CDR3 covers 16 residues. V trimming: 5 bases; J trimming: 9 bases; junction bases outside the gene matches: 16. TCRdb reanalysed the 5' RACE reads using MiXCR and keeps one entry per CDR3 protein. Of over 250,000 distinct CDR3 sequences in the sample, more than 15% were seen once. This receptor was obtained from a man between 18 and 35 years old who had mild COVID-19 (a few samples of this study predate the infection). Cell type and time point are not known. V is TRBV12-3 or TRBV12-4 and J is TRBJ2-1; 7 bases fit TRBD2. Material: PBMCs or a T cell subset sorted from them (not recorded which). In DNA form, the CDR3 reads TGTGCCAGCAGTCCGCACTCTGGGGGGACGGGGGGTGAGCAGTTCTTC. Protein product: CASSPHSGGTGGEQFF.